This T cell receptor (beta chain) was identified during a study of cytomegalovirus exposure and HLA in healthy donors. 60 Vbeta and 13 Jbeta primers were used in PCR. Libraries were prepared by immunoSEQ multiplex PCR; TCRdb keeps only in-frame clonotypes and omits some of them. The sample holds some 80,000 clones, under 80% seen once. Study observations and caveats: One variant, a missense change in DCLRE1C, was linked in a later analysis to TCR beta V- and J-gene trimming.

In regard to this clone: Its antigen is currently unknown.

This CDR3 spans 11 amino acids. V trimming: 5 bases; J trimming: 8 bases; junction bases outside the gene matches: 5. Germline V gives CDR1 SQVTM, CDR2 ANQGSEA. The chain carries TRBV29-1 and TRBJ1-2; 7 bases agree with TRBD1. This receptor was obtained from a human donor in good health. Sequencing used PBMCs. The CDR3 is CSVTGAGGYTF. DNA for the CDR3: TGCAGCGTTACAGGGGCTGGGGGCTACACCTTC.